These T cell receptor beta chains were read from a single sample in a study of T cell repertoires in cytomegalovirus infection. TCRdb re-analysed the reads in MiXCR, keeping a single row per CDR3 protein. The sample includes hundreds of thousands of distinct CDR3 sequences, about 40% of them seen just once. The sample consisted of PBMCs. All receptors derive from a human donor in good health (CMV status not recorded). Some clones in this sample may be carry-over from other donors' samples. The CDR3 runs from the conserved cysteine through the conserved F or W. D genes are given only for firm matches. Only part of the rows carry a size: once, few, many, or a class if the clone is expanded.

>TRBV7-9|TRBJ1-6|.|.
TGTGCCAGCAGCTCCCAGGGATTGAGTAATTCACCCCTCCACTTT
CASSSQGLSNSPLHF
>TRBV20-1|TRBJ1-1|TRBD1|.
TGCAGTGCCATCAGGGGGTTTGAGAACACTGAAGCTTTCTTT
CSAIRGFENTEAFF
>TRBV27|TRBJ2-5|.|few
TGTGCCAGCAGTTTAGGCGGGGTCGGAGAGACCCAGTACTTC
CASSLGGVGETQYF
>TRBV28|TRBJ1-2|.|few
TGTGCCAGCAGTGAAGCTTCTAGTGGCTACACCTTC
CASSEASSGYTF
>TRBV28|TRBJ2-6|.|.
TGTGCCAGCACCATAGGGGTCTCTGGGGCCAACGTCCTGACTTTC
CASTIGVSGANVLTF
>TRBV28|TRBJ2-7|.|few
TGTGCCAGCACGGGGACATACGAGCAGTACTTC
CASTGTYEQYF
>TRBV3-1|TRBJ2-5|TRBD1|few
TGTGCCAGCAGCCCGGACAGGCTCGGGACCCAGTACTTC
CASSPDRLGTQYF
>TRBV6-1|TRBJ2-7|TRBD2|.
TGTGCCAGCGCAACCGGGACTAGCGGGCTCCACGAGCAGTACTTC
CASATGTSGLHEQYF
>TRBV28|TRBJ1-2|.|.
TGTGCCAGCAGTAAATTAGGGGGGCGACTCTATGGCTACACCTTC
CASSKLGGRLYGYTF
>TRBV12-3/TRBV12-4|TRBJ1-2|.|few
TGTGCCAGCACCCCTGGGGGCAGGGTGGGTGGCTACACCTTC
CASTPGGRVGGYTF
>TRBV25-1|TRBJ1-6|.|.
TGTGCCAGCAGTGAATTGGGGGCCGGCGGACCCCTCCACTTT
CASSELGAGGPLHF
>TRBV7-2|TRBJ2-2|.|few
TGTGCCAGCATCGCCCGGGGGGCGAAGGGCACCGGGGAGCTGTTTTTT
CASIARGAKGTGELFF
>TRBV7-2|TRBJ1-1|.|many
TGTGCCAGCAGCGAAGGCAGGGGTCTCGCTGAAGCTTTCTTT
CASSEGRGLAEAFF
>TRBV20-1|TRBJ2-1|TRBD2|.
TGCAGTGCTAGAGCCCGCTACCTAGCGGGGGGCCGGGGTGAGCAGTTCTTC
CSARARYLAGGRGEQFF
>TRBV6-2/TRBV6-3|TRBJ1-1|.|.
TGTGCCAGCAGTCGGGTCATCAAGAACACTGAAGCTTTCTTT
CASSRVIKNTEAFF
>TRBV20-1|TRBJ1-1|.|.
TGCAGTGCTAGTGGGGGGGGAGCTTTATTT
CSASGGGALF
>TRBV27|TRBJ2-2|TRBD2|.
TGTGCCAGCAGTTTGTGGGGTAGCGGGGGAACGAACACCGGGGAGCTGTTTTTT
CASSLWGSGGTNTGELFF
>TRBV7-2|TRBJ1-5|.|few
TGTGCCAGCAGCGCGACAGGCCACAATCAGCCCCAGCATTTT
CASSATGHNQPQHF
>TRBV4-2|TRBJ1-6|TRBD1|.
TGTGCCAGCAGCCCCTCGACAGGGGGCGGTTCACCCCTCCACTTT
CASSPSTGGGSPLHF
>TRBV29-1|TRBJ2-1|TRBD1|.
TGCAGCGTCGCGAGGGACAGGGACAATGAGCAGTTCTTC
CSVARDRDNEQFF
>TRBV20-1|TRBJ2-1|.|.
TGCAGTGCTAGAGAGCCAGGAACCTACAATGAGCAGTTCTTC
CSAREPGTYNEQFF
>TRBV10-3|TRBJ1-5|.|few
TGTGCCATCAGTGAGTCGAAGGGAAACCCATCCAATCAGCCCCAGCATTTT
CAISESKGNPSNQPQHF
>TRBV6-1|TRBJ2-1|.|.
TGTGCCCGCAGGGCGCATTACAATGAGCAGTTCTTC
CARRAHYNEQFF
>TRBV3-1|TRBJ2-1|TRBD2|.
TGTGCCAGCAGCCAAGAAACTAGCGGGAGCTACAATGAGCAGTTCTTC
CASSQETSGSYNEQFF
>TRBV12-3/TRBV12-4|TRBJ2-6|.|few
TGTGCCAGCACCGCCCCCGGGACACCGCTCATTGGGGCCAACGTCCTGACTTTC
CASTAPGTPLIGANVLTF
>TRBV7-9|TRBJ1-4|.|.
TGTGCCAGCAGCGGGGTCTTTAATGAAAAACTGTTTTTT
CASSGVFNEKLFF
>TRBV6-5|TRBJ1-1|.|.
TGTGCCAGCAGTACCGACCTGGGGGTGAACACTGAAGCTTTCTTT
CASSTDLGVNTEAFF
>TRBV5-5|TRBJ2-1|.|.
TGTGCCAGCAGCTACACTAACAGCTACTCCTACAATGAGCAGTTCTTC
CASSYTNSYSYNEQFF
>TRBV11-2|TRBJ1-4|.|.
TGTGCCAGCAGCGTCGACAGATCAACTAATGAAAAACTGTTTTTT
CASSVDRSTNEKLFF
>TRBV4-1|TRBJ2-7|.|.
TGCGCCAGCAGCCAAGGACCGGGACCGCCGATTTACGAGCAGTACTTC
CASSQGPGPPIYEQYF
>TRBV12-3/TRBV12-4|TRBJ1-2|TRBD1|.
TGTGCCACCACCGACAGGGTGTTTAATGGCTACACCTTC
CATTDRVFNGYTF
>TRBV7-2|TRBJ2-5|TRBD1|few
TGTGCCAGCAGCTTAGAACAGGGGGCAGAGACCCAGTACTTC
CASSLEQGAETQYF
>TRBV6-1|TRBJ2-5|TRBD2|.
TGTGCCAGCAGTGCTATCCCCTTACTAGCGGGGGGCCAAGAGACCCAGTACTTC
CASSAIPLLAGGQETQYF
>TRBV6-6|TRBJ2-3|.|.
TGTGCCAGCAGTTACGCGAGGGGGGGAGACACAGATACGCCGTATTTT
CASSYARGGDTDTPYF
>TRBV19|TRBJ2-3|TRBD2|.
TGTGCCAGTAGTATGGCGGGAGGGCACACAGATACTCAGTATTTT
CASSMAGGHTDTQYF
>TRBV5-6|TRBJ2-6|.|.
TGTGCCAGCAGCGGGGGGGGCCTGCTCTCTGGGGCCAACGTCCTGACTTTC
CASSGGGLLSGANVLTF